These T cell receptor beta chains were read from a single sample in a study of radiotherapy plus CTLA-4 blockade in lung cancer. TCRdb keeps only in-frame clones here, not all; method: immunoSEQ multiplex PCR. The table lists roughly 90,000 clones, 78% of them singletons. Sequenced material: peripheral blood, taken from a patient treated with radiotherapy plus ipilimumab. These receptors came from a human donor with non-small cell lung cancer who had a partial response to radiotherapy plus ipilimumab. Some clones in this sample may be carry-over from other donors' samples. CDR3s include the opening cysteine and the closing phenylalanine or tryptophan. Each record gives: V gene, clone size, D gene, J gene, CDR3 protein, CDR3 DNA. The D gene is left open where the match is weak. A row's size may be missing; if present it is once, few, many or a size class.

V: TRBV5-5; size: .; D: .; J: TRBJ2-7; CDR3: CASSLEAGTYEQYF; DNA: TGTGCCAGCAGCTTGGAAGCCGGGACCTACGAGCAGTACTTC
V: TRBV7-3; size: few; D: TRBD1; J: TRBJ2-1; CDR3: CASSLTGQTTGSYNEQFF; DNA: TGTGCCAGCAGCTTAACGGGACAGACTACGGGCTCCTACAATGAGCAGTTCTTC
V: TRBV29-1; size: few; D: TRBD2; J: TRBJ2-7; CDR3: CSVAGTSGRYEQYF; DNA: TGCAGCGTCGCCGGGACTAGCGGGAGGTACGAGCAGTACTTC
V: TRBV10-3; size: .; D: .; J: TRBJ1-4; CDR3: CAISDPGRLEKLFF; DNA: TGTGCCATCAGTGACCCAGGGCGGCTTGAAAAACTGTTTTTT
V: TRBV6-6; size: .; D: .; J: TRBJ2-7; CDR3: CASTLAVSSYEQYF; DNA: TGTGCCAGCACTTTAGCGGTAAGCTCCTACGAGCAGTACTTC
V: TRBV7-2; size: .; D: .; J: TRBJ2-5; CDR3: CASRPGGAVGTQYF; DNA: TGTGCCAGCCGCCCGGGGGGCGCTGTTGGGACCCAGTACTTC
V: TRBV6-1; size: few; D: TRBD1; J: TRBJ1-5; CDR3: CASTRGPGQPQHF; DNA: TGTGCCAGCACCAGGGGGCCGGGGCAGCCCCAGCATTTT
V: TRBV7-9; size: medium-sized; D: .; J: TRBJ1-1; CDR3: CASSLGGATEAFF; DNA: TGTGCCAGCAGCTTAGGTGGAGCGACTGAAGCTTTCTTT
V: TRBV27; size: .; D: .; J: TRBJ2-3; CDR3: CASSLFGVGGFWDTQYF; DNA: TGTGCCAGCAGTTTATTTGGGGTTGGCGGGTTTTGGGATACGCAGTATTTT
V: TRBV6-1; size: .; D: .; J: TRBJ2-7; CDR3: CASRITEGSYEQYF; DNA: TGTGCCAGCAGGATCACGGAGGGTTCCTACGAGCAGTACTTC
V: TRBV7-3; size: once; D: .; J: TRBJ2-1; CDR3: CASSLDWNNEQFF; DNA: TGTGCCAGCAGCTTGGACTGGAACAATGAGCAGTTCTTC
V: TRBV28; size: once; D: .; J: TRBJ1-6; CDR3: CASSSFGAVDSYNSPLHF; DNA: TGTGCCAGCAGCAGTTTTGGGGCCGTGGACTCCTATAATTCACCCCTCCACTTT